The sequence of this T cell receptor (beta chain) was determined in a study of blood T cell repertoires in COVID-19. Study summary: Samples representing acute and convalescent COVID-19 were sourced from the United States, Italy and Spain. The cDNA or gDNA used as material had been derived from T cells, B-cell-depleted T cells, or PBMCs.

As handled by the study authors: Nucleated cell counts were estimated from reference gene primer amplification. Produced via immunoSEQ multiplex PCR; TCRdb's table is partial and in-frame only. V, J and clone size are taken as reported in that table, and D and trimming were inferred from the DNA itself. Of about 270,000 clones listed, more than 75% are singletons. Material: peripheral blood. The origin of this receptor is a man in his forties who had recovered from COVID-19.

The CDR3 nucleotides are TGTGCCAGCAGCTTGCGACAGACTCGAAGATTAGAAACTAATGAAAAACTGTTTTTT. Translation gives CASSLRQTRRLETNEKLFF. This chain links TRBV7-9 with TRBJ1-4; D perhaps matches TRBD1 (5 bases). Germline CDR1 reads SEHNR; CDR2 reads FQNEAQ (reference sequence). The V gene lost 3 bases and the J gene lost 1 base, with 21 bases spanning the gap. The CDR3 contains 19 residues.